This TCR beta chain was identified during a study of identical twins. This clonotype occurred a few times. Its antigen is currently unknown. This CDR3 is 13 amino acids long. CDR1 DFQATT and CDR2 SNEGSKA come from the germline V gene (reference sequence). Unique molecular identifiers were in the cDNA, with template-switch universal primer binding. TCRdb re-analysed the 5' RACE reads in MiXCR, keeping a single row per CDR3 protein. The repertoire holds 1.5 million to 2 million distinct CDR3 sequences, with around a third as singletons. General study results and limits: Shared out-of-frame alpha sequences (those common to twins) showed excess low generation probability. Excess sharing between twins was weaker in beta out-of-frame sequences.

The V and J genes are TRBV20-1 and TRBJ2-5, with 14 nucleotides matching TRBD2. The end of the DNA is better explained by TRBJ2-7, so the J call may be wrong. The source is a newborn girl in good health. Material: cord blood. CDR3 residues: CSEGTSGRPEQYF. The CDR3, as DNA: TGCAGTGAAGGGACTAGCGGGAGACCCGAGCAGTACTTC.